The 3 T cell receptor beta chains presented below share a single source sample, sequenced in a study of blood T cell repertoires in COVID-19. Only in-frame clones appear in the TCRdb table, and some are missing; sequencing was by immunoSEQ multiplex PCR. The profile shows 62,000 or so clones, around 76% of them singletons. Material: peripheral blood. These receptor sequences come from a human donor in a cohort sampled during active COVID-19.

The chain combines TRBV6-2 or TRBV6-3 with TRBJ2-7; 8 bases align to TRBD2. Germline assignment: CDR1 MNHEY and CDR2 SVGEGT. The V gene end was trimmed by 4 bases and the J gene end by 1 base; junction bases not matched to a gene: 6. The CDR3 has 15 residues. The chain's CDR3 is CASSSVAGLSYEQYF. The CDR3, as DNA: TGTGCCAGCAGTTCTGTAGCGGGGTTGTCCTACGAGCAGTACTTC.

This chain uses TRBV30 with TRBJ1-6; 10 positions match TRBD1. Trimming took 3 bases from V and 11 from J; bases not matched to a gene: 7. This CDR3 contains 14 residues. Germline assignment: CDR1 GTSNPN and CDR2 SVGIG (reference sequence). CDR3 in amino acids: CAWRTGTGATPLHF. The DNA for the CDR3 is TGTGCCTGGAGGACCGGGACAGGGGCGACACCCCTCCACTTT.

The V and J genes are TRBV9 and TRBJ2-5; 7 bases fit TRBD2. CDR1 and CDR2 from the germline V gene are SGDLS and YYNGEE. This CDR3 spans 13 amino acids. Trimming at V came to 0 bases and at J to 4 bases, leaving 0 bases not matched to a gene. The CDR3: CASSVGEGETQYF. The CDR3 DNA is TGTGCCAGCAGCGTAGGGGAGGGAGAGACCCAGTACTTC.